This entry lists 24 T cell receptor beta chains sequenced from one sample in a study of regulatory T cells in long-lasting Graves disease. Combining iRepertoire HTBI primers with Arm-PCR of CDR3 regions, the authors built TCR beta libraries. TCRdb used MiXCR to reprocess the multiplex PCR reads, holding one entry per CDR3 protein. The top ten hold approximately 14% of the sample, which has around 240,000 distinct CDR3 sequences, more than 15% seen once. The sample's time point: newly diagnosed GD, antithyroid drugs for less than 3 months. PBMCs were the source of the RNA used for TCR sequencing. These data also featured in a second study, about T cells in Graves' hyperthyroidism and ophthalmopathy.

The specimen was peripheral blood mononuclear cells (PBMCs), collected at new diagnosis, from a patient treated with antithyroid drugs. These receptors all stem from a woman in her 30s with Graves disease.

This clonotype was found once. It differs at one base from a far larger clone, so likely a read error. The CDR3, as DNA: TGTGCCAGCAGTCCCGACAGGGACTACGAGCAGTTCTTC. This sequence encodes CASSPDRDYEQFF. The V gene is TRBV6-1, the J gene TRBJ2-1; D could derive from TRBD1 or TRBD2 (7 bases each). This CDR3 comprises 13 residues. CDR1 and CDR2 (germline): MNHNS, SASEGT. Trimming shortened V by 5 bases and J by 10 bases, and 15 bases separated the two germline ends.

This clonotype was recorded many times. The J gene is TRBJ1-2, the V gene TRBV6-2 or TRBV6-3; possible D gene TRBD1, 5 bases. Germline V gives CDR1 MNHEY, CDR2 SVGEGT. Between the trimmed V and J ends, which lost 3 bases and 6 bases, there was a span of 11 bases. The CDR3 extends over 13 amino acids. DNA of the CDR3: TGTGCCAGCAGTTATCAGGGTTCAGATGGCTACACCTTC. Protein sequence: CASSYQGSDGYTF.

This clonotype was seen at least ten times. The rearrangement uses TRBV2 and TRBJ1-2; D gene ambiguous. Germline V CDR1 and CDR2: SNHLY, FYNNEI. The ends were cut back, 4 bases at V and 5 bases at J, with 14 bases in the middle. The CDR3 has 14 amino acids. The CDR3 reads CASSGVRDLYGYTF. In DNA, the CDR3 is TGTGCCAGCAGTGGAGTGAGGGATTTATATGGCTACACCTTC.

Note on this clonotype: This may stem from a read error, because a much larger clone lies one nucleotide away. The chain combines TRBV12-3 or TRBV12-4 with TRBJ1-6; no clear D gene. The CDR3 extends over 14 amino acids. The CDR3 region is CASSFDLENSLLHF. CDR3 sequence (DNA): TGTGCCAGCAGCTTTGACCTAGAAAATTCACTCCTCCACTTT.

In this sample, this clonotype turned up many times. V and J are TRBV28 and TRBJ1-1; 7 nucleotides agree with TRBD1. The CDR3 runs to 12 residues. The trim removed 6 bases at V and 12 bases at J, leaving 10 bases unmatched. In germline, CDR1 is MDHEN, CDR2 SYDVKM. The CDR3 spells CASRSWDSSPFF. The CDR3 DNA follows: TGTGCCAGCAGGTCCTGGGACAGCTCTCCTTTCTTT.

This clonotype was recorded many times. The genes are TRBV6-1 and TRBJ1-5; D uncertain. This CDR3 has 14 residues. The germline V gene has CDR1 MNHNS and CDR2 SASEGT. V was shortened by 5 bases and J by 5 bases, with 13 bases between the two germline ends. The CDR3 loop is CASSSYTYDQPQHF. As DNA, the CDR3 is TGTGCCAGCAGTTCCTACACCTACGATCAGCCCCAGCATTTT.

The sample holds a few counts of this clonotype. Since a much larger clone is just one base distant, this may be a read error. The rearrangement joins TRBV11-2 to TRBJ2-1; the D is unclear. Germline-derived CDR1 and CDR2 are SGHAT and FQNNGV. The CDR3 is 13 residues long. The CDR3 region is CATPGSDVNGQFF. CDR3 bases: TGTGCCACCCCAGGTTCGGACGTGAATGGGCAGTTCTTC.

Comments on this clonotype: A much larger clone is a single base away; this may be a read error. This sequence joins TRBV20-1 and TRBJ2-7, with 7 bases lining up with TRBD2. V lost 5 bases to trimming and J lost 7 bases; unmatched junction nucleotides: 11. CDR1 is DFQATT and CDR2 is SNEGSKA in the germline V gene (reference sequence). The CDR3 is 13 amino acids. CDR3: CSAPIQRGYEQYF. CDR3 nucleotides: TGCAGTGCTCCCATTCAGCGGGGTTATGAGCAGTACTTC.

This clonotype has a single count. This sequence is one base from a far larger clone and is likely a read error. This rearrangement joins TRBV7-2 to TRBJ2-7, with D perhaps TRBD1 (5 bases). V shed 2 bases and J shed 2 bases, with 10 bases lying between them. In germline, CDR1 is SGHTA, CDR2 FQGNSA. The CDR3 is 14 amino acids. The CDR3 region is CASSLQARAYEQYF. The CDR3 bases are TGTGCCAGCAGCTTACAGGCCAGGGCCTACGAGCAGTACTTC.

On this clonotype itself: This clone may be a read error of a much larger clone one base away. V and J are TRBV6-2 or TRBV6-3 and TRBJ1-1, with 11 bases identical to TRBD1. CDR1 is MNHEY and CDR2 is SVGEGT in the germline V gene. The CDR3 runs to 13 residues. The CDR3, as DNA: TGTACCAGCAGTTGGGACAGGGGGACTGAAGCTTTCTTT. This encodes CTSSWDRGTEAFF.

This clonotype was counted at least ten times. The rearrangement links TRBV12-3 or TRBV12-4 to TRBJ1-2, with D unresolved. Trimming removed 4 bases at V and 2 bases at J, with 5 bases between. The CDR3 consists of 12 residues. Here the CDR3 DNA reads TGTGCCAGCAGTTCGCAGAACTATGGCTACACCTTC. Its translation: CASSSQNYGYTF.

As for this clonotype: A far larger clone lies a single base away; this is likely a read error. The CDR3, as DNA: TGTGCCAGCATCGCGGGGGAACATCGGCCCCAGCATTTT. Protein product: CASIAGEHRPQHF. V gene TRBV12-3 or TRBV12-4 combines with J gene TRBJ1-5; perhaps TRBD1 as D (5 bases). V lost 7 bases and J lost 9, with 16 bases in between. The CDR3 runs to 13 residues.

Concerning this clonotype itself: This may come from a read error, since a much larger clone is one base off. The chain recombines TRBV7-2 with TRBJ1-2; no clear D. CDR1 SGHTA and CDR2 FQGNSA come from the germline V gene. CDR3 length: 15 residues. The germline V and J ends were trimmed by 6 bases and 2 bases, with 16 bases remaining between them. The DNA of the CDR3 is TGTGCCAGCAGTGAGTCGTACGGACTGAACTATGGCTACACCTTC. As protein: CASSESYGLNYGYTF.

This clonotype was observed many times. V and J are TRBV7-2 and TRBJ2-5; no reliable D call. V lost 5 bases and J lost 5, with 6 bases in between. Per the germline V gene, CDR1 is SGHTA and CDR2 is FQGNSA. This CDR3 is 11 amino acids long. CDR3 in amino acids: CASSTLETQYF. The CDR3 nucleotides read TGTGCCAGCAGCACTCTGGAGACCCAGTACTTC.

This clonotype was counted many times. V usage is TRBV9 and J usage is TRBJ2-3, with D possibly being TRBD1 (6 bases). V was shortened by 4 bases and J by 4 bases, with 16 bases between the two germline ends. CDR1 is SGDLS, CDR2 YYNGEE, per germline. This CDR3 comprises 15 residues. CDR3 region: CASSLPQGQPDTQYF. CDR3 sequence (DNA): TGTGCCAGCAGCCTACCGCAAGGACAGCCAGATACGCAGTATTTT.

This clonotype was counted at least ten times. The V gene is TRBV5-1, the J gene TRBJ2-3; perhaps TRBD2 as D (6 bases). Germline CDR1 is SGHRS and CDR2 is YFSETQ. Trimming shortened V by 3 bases and J by 4 bases, and 15 bases separated the two germline ends. The CDR3 consists of 15 residues. The DNA for the CDR3 is TGCGCCAGCAGCTCGACCCCCGGGACTTCAGATACGCAGTATTTT. This sequence encodes CASSSTPGTSDTQYF.

In its sample, this clonotype was seen many times. The rearrangement links TRBV20-1 to TRBJ2-2, with D possibly TRBD2 on 6 matching bases. The CDR3 length is 14 residues. Looked up from germline, CDR1 is DFQATT and CDR2 is SNEGSKA (reference sequence). Trimming removed 2 bases from V and 5 bases from J, with 12 bases in between. The CDR3 spells CSARLTGETGELFF. CDR3 bases: TGCAGTGCTAGACTCACGGGGGAAACCGGGGAGCTGTTTTTT.

To note about this clonotype: This may arise from a read error, as a much more abundant clone is one base away. CDR3 protein: CASFQTASNTEAFF. CDR3 DNA sequence: TGTGCCAGCTTTCAGACAGCCAGTAACACTGAAGCTTTCTTT. This chain uses TRBV7-9 with TRBJ1-1; TRBD1 might be the D (5 bases). The length of the CDR3 is 14 residues. The V gene lost 8 bases and the J gene lost 2 bases, with 15 bases spanning the gap. Germline CDR1 and CDR2: SEHNR and FQNEAQ (reference sequence).

The chain employs TRBV7-2 and TRBJ2-5; 7 nucleotides agree with TRBD2. CDR1 and CDR2 from the germline V gene are SGHTA and FQGNSA. CDR3 size: 15 residues. With V trimmed by 3 bases and J by 2 bases, 6 bases remained unmatched. CDR3 region: CASSFRGRGQETQYF. CDR3 DNA: TGTGCCAGCAGCTTCCGGGGGAGGGGACAAGAGACCCAGTACTTC.

The table lists this clonotype with many counts. The rearrangement links TRBV20-1 to TRBJ2-1; TRBD1 matches at 8 bases. Germline V gene data show CDR1 as DFQATT and CDR2 as SNEGSKA (reference sequence). V lost 3 bases and J lost 13; bases outside the gene matches: 5. This CDR3 has 11 amino acids. The CDR3 sequence: CSARGQANQFF. CDR3 bases: TGCAGTGCTAGGGGACAGGCCAACCAGTTCTTC.

The J gene is TRBJ2-1, the V gene TRBV4-1; TRBD1 is a possible D gene (8 bases). This CDR3 spans 16 amino acids. Germline V lookup: CDR1 MGHRA, CDR2 YSYEKL. V was shortened by 3 bases and J by 10 bases, with 22 bases between the two germline ends. The CDR3 DNA reads TGCGCCAGCAGCCATAGAACAGGGGGGGACTCCTACGAGCAGTTCTTC. Its protein product is CASSHRTGGDSYEQFF.

This clonotype was seen repeatedly, ten times or more. The V and J genes are TRBV7-9 and TRBJ2-7; 10 bases match TRBD1. Trimming at V came to 8 bases and at J to 1 base, leaving 8 bases not matched to a gene. CDR3 length: 15 amino acids. Per the germline V gene, CDR1 is SEHNR and CDR2 is FQNEAQ (reference sequence). DNA of the CDR3: TGTGCCAGCCCGGGGACAGGGGAAAATTCCTACGAGCAGTACTTC. Protein: CASPGTGENSYEQYF.

This clonotype has a count of ten or more. The chain joins TRBV6-5 to TRBJ1-4; D ambiguous. The CDR3 consists of 14 residues. With 3 bases removed from V and 0 bases from J, the gap between germline ends came to 5 bases. Germline V gene data show CDR1 as MNHEY and CDR2 as SVGAGI. The CDR3 DNA reads as TGTGCCAGCAGTTATCATCCAACTAATGAAAAACTGTTTTTT. It codes for CASSYHPTNEKLFF.

At least ten counts were recorded for this clonotype. This chain connects TRBV14 to TRBJ1-1; TRBD1 might be the D (6 bases). Germline V gene lookup returns CDR1 SGHDN and CDR2 FVKESK. The CDR3 has 19 residues. The V gene lost 3 bases and the J gene lost 0 bases, with 23 bases spanning the gap. The DNA of the CDR3 is TGTGCCAGCAGCCATCCCCGGTTAGTACGTGGGGACATGAACACTGAAGCTTTCTTT. It is translated as CASSHPRLVRGDMNTEAFF. Looking up the rest from reference TRBV14 and TRBJ1-1 gives the full variable domain: EAGVTQFPSHSVIEKGQTVTLRCDPISGHDNLYWYRRVMGKEIKFLLHFVKESKQDESGMPNNRFLAERTGGTYSTLKVQPAELEDSGVYFCASSHPRLVRGDMNTEAFFGQGTRLTVV.